These 8 T cell receptor beta chains came from one sample sequenced in a study of T-cell memory formation after mild COVID-19. Each CDR3 protein is one row after TCRdb ran MiXCR on the 5' RACE reads. The top ten hold more than 20% of the sample, which has 300,000 or so distinct CDR3 sequences, around a sixth seen once. The sample taken for sequencing was PBMCs or a T cell subset sorted from them (not recorded which). The receptors stem from a man aged 18 to 35 who had mild COVID-19 (a few samples of this study predate the infection). Cell type and time point are not known.

The CDR3 DNA reads TGTGCCAGCACCTCCCACACAGGCAATGAGCAGTTCTTC. Its protein is CASTSHTGNEQFF. The genes are TRBV27 and TRBJ2-1; D might be TRBD1 (5 bases). This CDR3 region has 13 residues. The germline V gene encodes CDR1 MNHEY and CDR2 SMNVEV (reference sequence). V dropped 7 bases and J dropped 6 bases, with 13 bases sitting between them.

The gene calls are TRBV29-1 and TRBJ2-4, with D maybe TRBD2 (6 bases). Trimming removed 7 bases at V and 13 bases at J, with 23 bases between. From germline, CDR1 is SQVTM and CDR2 ANQGSEA. The length of the CDR3 is 13 residues. The DNA of the CDR3 is TGCAGCGGGGGGGATACGGGGACTGCGATGCAGTACTTC. This sequence encodes CSGGDTGTAMQYF.

This clonotype turned up a few times. The chain couples TRBV12-3 or TRBV12-4 to TRBJ2-2, with a tentative D call TRBD2 (5 bases). V was trimmed by 8 bases and J by 5 bases, leaving 15 bases between them. The CDR3 covers 14 residues. The CDR3: CASLNPSGTGELFF. The CDR3 bases are TGTGCCAGCTTAAACCCTTCGGGGACCGGGGAGCTGTTTTTT.

The genes are TRBV10-1 and TRBJ1-5; 8 bases line up with TRBD1. V gave up 5 bases and J gave up 4 bases; unmatched junction bases: 25. CDR3 length equals 21 residues. The germline V gene encodes CDR1 WNHNN and CDR2 SYGVQD (reference sequence). CDR3 residues: CASSPSPPGQGIFKRNQPQHF. CDR3 sequence (DNA): TGCGCCAGCAGTCCATCGCCGCCCGGACAGGGAATTTTCAAGCGGAATCAGCCCCAGCATTTT.

This chain joins TRBV18 and TRBJ1-4, with D uncertain. V was clipped by 3 bases and J by 5 bases, with 7 bases between them. CDR1 KGHSH and CDR2 LQKENI come from the germline V gene. The CDR3 is 13 residues long. CDR3 in amino acids: CASSPTENEKLFF. The CDR3 coding sequence is TGTGCCAGCTCACCGACTGAAAATGAAAAACTGTTTTTT.

This clonotype was picked up a small number of times. The V and J genes are TRBV12-3 or TRBV12-4 and TRBJ2-1; D might be TRBD1 (5 bases). The CDR3 is 11 residues long. The V end was cut by 6 bases, the J end by 9 bases, with 9 bases between. The CDR3 here is CASSPRVEQFF. The CDR3 DNA reads TGTGCCAGCAGCCCCAGGGTTGAGCAGTTCTTC.

The rearrangement uses TRBV6-1 and TRBJ1-2; D is unresolved. Germline V gives CDR1 MNHNS, CDR2 SASEGT. Deletions cut 3 bases from V and 5 bases from J, with 19 bases between. The CDR3 has 16 residues. This CDR3 is CASSDAGSPIAYGYTF. The CDR3 nucleotides are TGTGCCAGCAGTGACGCCGGGAGTCCGATCGCATATGGCTACACCTTC.

The rearrangement joins TRBV12-3 or TRBV12-4 to TRBJ2-2; TRBD1 aligns across 9 bases. The CDR3 extends over 14 amino acids. Trimming took 8 bases from V and 2 from J; bases not matched to a gene: 3. CDR3 DNA sequence: TGTGCCAGCTGGACAGGGGTTAACACCGGGGAGCTGTTTTTT. Translation gives CASWTGVNTGELFF.